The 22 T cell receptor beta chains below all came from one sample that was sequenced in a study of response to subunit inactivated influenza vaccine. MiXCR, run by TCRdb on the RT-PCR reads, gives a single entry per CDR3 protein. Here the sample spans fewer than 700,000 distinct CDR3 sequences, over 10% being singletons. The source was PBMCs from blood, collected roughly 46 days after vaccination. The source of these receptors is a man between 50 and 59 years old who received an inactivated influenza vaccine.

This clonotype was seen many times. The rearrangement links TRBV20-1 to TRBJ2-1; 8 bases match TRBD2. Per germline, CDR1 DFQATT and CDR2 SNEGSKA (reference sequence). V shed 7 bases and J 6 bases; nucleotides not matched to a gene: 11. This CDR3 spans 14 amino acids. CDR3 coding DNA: TGCAGTGTACCCAGCGGGAGTTACCCCAATGAGCAGTTCTTC. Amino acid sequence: CSVPSGSYPNEQFF.

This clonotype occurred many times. DNA for the CDR3: TGTGCCAGCAGTGGGGGGACAGGCCTCCATGCCTACGAGCAGTACTTC. This codes for CASSGGTGLHAYEQYF. The J gene is TRBJ2-7, the V gene TRBV2; 8 nucleotides match TRBD1. Trimming cost V 4 bases and J 2 bases; bases outside gene matches: 10. This CDR3 has 16 amino acids. CDR1 and CDR2 (germline): SNHLY, FYNNEI.

CDR3 bases: TGTGCCAGCAGCTCCATAGCGGGAGGAGGTGAGCAGTTCTTC. This codes for CASSSIAGGGEQFF. The V gene is TRBV11-3, the J gene TRBJ2-1; TRBD2 matches 10 bases. CDR1 and CDR2 from the germline V gene are SGHNT and YENEEA. V dropped 4 bases and J dropped 9; count of bases not matched to a gene: 6. The CDR3 has 14 amino acids.

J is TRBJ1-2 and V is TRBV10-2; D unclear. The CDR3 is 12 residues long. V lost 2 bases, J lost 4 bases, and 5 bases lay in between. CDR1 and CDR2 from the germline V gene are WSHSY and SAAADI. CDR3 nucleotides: TGCGCCAGCAGTGAGCCGACCTATGGCTACACCTTC. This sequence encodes CASSEPTYGYTF.

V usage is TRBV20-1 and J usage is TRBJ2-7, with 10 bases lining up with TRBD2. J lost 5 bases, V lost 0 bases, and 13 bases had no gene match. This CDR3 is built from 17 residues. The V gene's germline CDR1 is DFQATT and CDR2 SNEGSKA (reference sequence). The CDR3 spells CSARDGMASGSHHEQYF. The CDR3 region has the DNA TGCAGTGCTAGAGATGGTATGGCTAGCGGGAGTCACCACGAGCAGTACTTC.

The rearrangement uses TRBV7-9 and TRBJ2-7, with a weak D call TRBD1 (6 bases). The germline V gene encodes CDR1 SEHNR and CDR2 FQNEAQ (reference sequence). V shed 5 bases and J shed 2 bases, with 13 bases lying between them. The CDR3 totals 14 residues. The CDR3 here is CASSGHRDPYEQYF. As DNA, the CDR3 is TGTGCCAGCAGCGGGCACAGGGACCCCTACGAGCAGTACTTC.

The CDR3 region is CASSLQGYGREQYF. The CDR3 coding sequence is TGTGCCAGCAGTTTACAGGGTTATGGGCGTGAGCAGTACTTC. The chain uses TRBV27 and TRBJ2-7, with a weak D call TRBD1 (5 bases). The ends were cut back, 2 bases at V and 7 bases at J, with 15 bases in the middle. Germline CDR1 is MNHEY and CDR2 is SMNVEV (reference sequence). There are 14 residues in the CDR3.

CDR3 nucleotides: TGTGCCATCAGTGACGGGTCCACGAGCACTGAAGCTTTCTTT. Its protein is CAISDGSTSTEAFF. V usage is TRBV10-3 and J usage is TRBJ1-1; D ambiguous. With 3 bases removed from V and 4 bases from J, the gap between germline ends came to 12 bases. CDR1 ENHRY and CDR2 SYGVKD come from the germline V gene. The CDR3 is 14 residues long.

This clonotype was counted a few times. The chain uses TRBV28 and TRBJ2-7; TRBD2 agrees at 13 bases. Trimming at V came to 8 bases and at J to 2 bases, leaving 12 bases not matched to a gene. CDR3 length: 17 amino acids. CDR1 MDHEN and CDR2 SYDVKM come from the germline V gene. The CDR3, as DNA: TGTGCCAGCTGCGGATGGACTAGCGGGAGTCCGCCCTACGAGCAGTACTTC. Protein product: CASCGWTSGSPPYEQYF.

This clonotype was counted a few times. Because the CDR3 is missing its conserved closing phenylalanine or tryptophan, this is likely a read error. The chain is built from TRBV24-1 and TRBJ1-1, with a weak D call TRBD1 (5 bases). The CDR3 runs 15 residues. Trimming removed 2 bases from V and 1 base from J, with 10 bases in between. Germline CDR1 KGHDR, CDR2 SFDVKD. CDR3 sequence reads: CATSDSRVGNTEAFS. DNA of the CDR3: TGTGCCACCAGTGATTCCAGGGTTGGGAACACTGAAGCTTTCTCT.

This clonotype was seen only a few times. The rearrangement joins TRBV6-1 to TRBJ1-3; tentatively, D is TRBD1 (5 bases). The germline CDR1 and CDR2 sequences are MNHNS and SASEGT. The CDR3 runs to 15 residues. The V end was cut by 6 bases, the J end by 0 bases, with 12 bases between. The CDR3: CASRPQGNSGNTIYF. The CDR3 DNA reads TGTGCCAGCAGACCTCAGGGAAACTCTGGAAACACCATATATTTT.

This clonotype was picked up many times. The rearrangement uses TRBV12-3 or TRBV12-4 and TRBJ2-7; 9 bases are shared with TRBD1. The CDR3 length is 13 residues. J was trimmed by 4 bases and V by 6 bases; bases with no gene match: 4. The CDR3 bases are TGTGCCAGCAGCGTACAGGGGGCTTACGAGCAGTACTTC. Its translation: CASSVQGAYEQYF.

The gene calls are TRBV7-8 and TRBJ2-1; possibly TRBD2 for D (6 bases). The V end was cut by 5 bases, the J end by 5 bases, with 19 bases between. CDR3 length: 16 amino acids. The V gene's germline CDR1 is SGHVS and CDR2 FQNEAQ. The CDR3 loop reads CASSTGGVAPNNEQFF. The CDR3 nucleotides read TGTGCCAGCAGCACCGGGGGTGTGGCCCCTAACAATGAGCAGTTCTTC.

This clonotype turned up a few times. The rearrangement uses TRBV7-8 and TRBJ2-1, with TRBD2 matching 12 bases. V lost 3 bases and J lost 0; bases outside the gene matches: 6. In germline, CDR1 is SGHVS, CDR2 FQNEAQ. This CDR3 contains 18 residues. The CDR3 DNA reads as TGTGCCAGCAGCTTCAGACTAGCGGGGGTCAGCTCCTACAATGAGCAGTTCTTC. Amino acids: CASSFRLAGVSSYNEQFF.

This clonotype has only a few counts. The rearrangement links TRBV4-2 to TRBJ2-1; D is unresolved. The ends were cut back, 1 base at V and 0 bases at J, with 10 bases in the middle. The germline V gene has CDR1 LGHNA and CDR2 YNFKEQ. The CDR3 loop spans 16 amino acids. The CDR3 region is CASSQVFSSSYNEQFF. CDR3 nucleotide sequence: TGTGCCAGCAGCCAAGTTTTCAGTAGCTCCTACAATGAGCAGTTCTTC.

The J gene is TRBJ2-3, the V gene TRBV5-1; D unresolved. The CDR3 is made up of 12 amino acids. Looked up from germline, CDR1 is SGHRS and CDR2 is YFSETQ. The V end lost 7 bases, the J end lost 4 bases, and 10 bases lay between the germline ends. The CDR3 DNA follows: TGCGCCAGCGTTTGTATTCCAGATACGCAGTATTTT. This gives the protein CASVCIPDTQYF.

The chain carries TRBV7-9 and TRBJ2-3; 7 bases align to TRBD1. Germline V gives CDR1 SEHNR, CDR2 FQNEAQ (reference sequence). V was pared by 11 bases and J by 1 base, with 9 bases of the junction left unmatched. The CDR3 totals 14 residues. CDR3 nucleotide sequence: TGTGCCGGCGACAGGGTAGGGGGCACAGATACGCAGTATTTT. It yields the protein CAGDRVGGTDTQYF.

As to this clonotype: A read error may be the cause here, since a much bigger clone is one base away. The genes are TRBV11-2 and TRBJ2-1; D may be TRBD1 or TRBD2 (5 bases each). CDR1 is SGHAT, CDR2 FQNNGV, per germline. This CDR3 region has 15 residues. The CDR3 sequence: CDSSFPGPITNEQFF. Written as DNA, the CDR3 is TGTGACAGCAGCTTTCCGGGACCTATCACGAATGAGCAGTTCTTC.

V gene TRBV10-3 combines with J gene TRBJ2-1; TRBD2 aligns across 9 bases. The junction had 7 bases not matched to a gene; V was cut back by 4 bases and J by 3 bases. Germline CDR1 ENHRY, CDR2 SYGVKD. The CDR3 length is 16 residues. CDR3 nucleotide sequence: TGTGCCATCAGTGCCCATAGCGGGGGTAACTACAATGAGCAGTTCTTC. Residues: CAISAHSGGNYNEQFF.

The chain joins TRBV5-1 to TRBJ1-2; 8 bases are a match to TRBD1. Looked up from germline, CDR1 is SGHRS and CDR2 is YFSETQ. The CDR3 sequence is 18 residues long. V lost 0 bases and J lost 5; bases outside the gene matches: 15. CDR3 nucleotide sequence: TGCGCCAGCAGCTTGGGTTCGGCAGGGGGCGATAGTTCGTATGGCTACACCTTC. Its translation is CASSLGSAGGDSSYGYTF.

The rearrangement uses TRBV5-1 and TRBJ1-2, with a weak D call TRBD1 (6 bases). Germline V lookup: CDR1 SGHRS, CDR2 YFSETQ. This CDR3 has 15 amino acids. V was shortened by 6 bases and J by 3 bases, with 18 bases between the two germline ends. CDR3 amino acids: CASTWGTGGDYGYTF. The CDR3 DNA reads TGCGCCAGCACCTGGGGCACCGGGGGCGACTATGGCTACACCTTC.

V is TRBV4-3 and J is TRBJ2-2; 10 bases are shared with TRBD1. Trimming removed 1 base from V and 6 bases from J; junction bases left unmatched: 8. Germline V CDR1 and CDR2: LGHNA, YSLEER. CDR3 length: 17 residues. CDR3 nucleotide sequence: TGCGCCAGCAGCCAAGGGGCTAGACAGGGGGCTTCCGGGGAGCTGTTTTTT. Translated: CASSQGARQGASGELFF.